The entry below gives a single T cell receptor (beta chain) sequence along with its context. Clones were sequenced by immunoSEQ multiplex PCR, and TCRdb holds only the in-frame ones, with some missing. The table lists 100,000 or so clones, 70% to 90% of them singletons, with 2% to 2.5% in the top ten. This record comes from a study of blood T cell repertoires in COVID-19. J lost 8 bases, V lost 8 bases, and 13 bases had no gene match. CDR1 MNHEY and CDR2 SMNVEV come from the germline V gene (reference sequence). The CDR3 has 14 amino acids. This rearrangement joins TRBV27 to TRBJ1-2; 8 bases line up with TRBD1. The sequenced material came from peripheral blood. The receptor was isolated from a human donor in a cohort sampled during active COVID-19. CDR3 DNA sequence: TGTGCCAGCGGAAAAACAGGGGGGTCTCGGGGCTACACCTTC. Translating it yields CASGKTGGSRGYTF.